This T cell receptor beta chain stems from a study of OX40 agonist ivuxolimab in advanced cancers. About the research overall: The patients received agonistic anti-OX40 (CD134) antibody ivuxolimab. Whole-study results and caveats: The 0.1-3.0 mg/kg partial responders had among the lowest clonal expansion.

TCRdb keeps only in-frame clones here, not all; method: immunoSEQ multiplex PCR. The sample shows nearly 45,000 clones, around 90% of them seen only once. Comment on this clone: As yet, its antigen is unknown.

Blood got drawn at baseline, again on cycle 4 day 1, and then on cycle 7 day 1. Here the sequenced sample was CD4+ or CD8+ T cells sorted from blood, taken in a trial of the OX40 agonist ivuxolimab. This TCR was sampled from an adult with an advanced solid tumor such as melanoma, head and neck, liver or kidney cancer.

CDR3 loop: CASSQSIGSFGRSYEQYF. DNA of the CDR3: TGCGCCAGCAGTCAATCAATCGGGTCCTTCGGGCGCTCCTACGAGCAGTACTTC. This sequence joins TRBV23-1 and TRBJ2-7; D is undetermined. TRBV23-1 is annotated as an ORF whose role is uncertain. Between the trimmed V and J ends, which lost 0 bases and 0 bases, there was a span of 18 bases. The CDR3 consists of 18 residues.